Described below is a single T cell receptor (beta chain) sequence and its context. Authors' methods: From reference gene primer amplification, estimates of nucleated cell counts were derived. Repertoires were generated with immunoSEQ multiplex PCR, while TCRdb's copy carries only in-frame clones and drops some. That table is the source of V, J and clone size, and D and trimming were worked out from the DNA. Of about 67,000 clones in the sample, approximately 87% were seen once. This sample stems from a study of blood T cell repertoires in COVID-19. Study context: Italy, Spain and the United States were the sources of the convalescent and acute COVID-19 samples.

V lost 6 bases to trimming and J lost 5 bases; unmatched junction nucleotides: 3. The germline gives CDR1 MNHEY, CDR2 SVGAGI. The CDR3 has 12 amino acids. This clonotype was obtained from a man aged 50 to 60 with active COVID-19. Material: peripheral blood. J is TRBJ1-1 and V is TRBV6-5; 7 bases match TRBD1. CDR3 coding DNA: TGTGCCAGCAGGGACAGGTCGACTGAAGCTTTCTTT. Residues: CASRDRSTEAFF.